The sequence of this T cell receptor beta chain was determined in a study of blood T cell repertoires in COVID-19. Study background: Acute and convalescent COVID-19 specimens originated in the United States, Italy and Spain. Sources were T cells, B-cell-depleted T cells, or PBMCs; the material itself was cDNA or gDNA.

Original data processing: Using reference gene primer amplification, nucleated cell counts were estimated. TCRdb keeps only in-frame clones here, not all; method: immunoSEQ multiplex PCR. V and J calls and clone size are given by that table; D and trimming were obtained from the DNA. The sample has about 290,000 clones, 85% seen once. With 1 base removed from V and 2 bases from J, the gap between germline ends came to 8 bases. From germline, CDR1 is SGHVS and CDR2 FNYEAQ. This CDR3 spans 14 amino acids. The receptor was isolated from a woman between 50 and 59 years old with active or convalescent COVID-19. Sequencing was done on a sample of peripheral blood. The chain links TRBV7-6 to TRBJ1-2, with a weak D call TRBD1 (6 bases). DNA of the CDR3: TGTGCCAGCAGCTTAGACGACAGGAACTATGGCTACACCTTC. As protein: CASSLDDRNYGYTF. The full variable domain, with the rest looked up from reference TRBV7-6 and TRBJ1-2, is GAGVSQSPRYKVTKRGQDVALRCDPISGHVSLYWYRQALGQGPEFLTYFNYEAQQDKSGLPNDRFSAERPEGSISTLTIQRTEQRDSAMYRCASSLDDRNYGYTFGSGTRLTVV.